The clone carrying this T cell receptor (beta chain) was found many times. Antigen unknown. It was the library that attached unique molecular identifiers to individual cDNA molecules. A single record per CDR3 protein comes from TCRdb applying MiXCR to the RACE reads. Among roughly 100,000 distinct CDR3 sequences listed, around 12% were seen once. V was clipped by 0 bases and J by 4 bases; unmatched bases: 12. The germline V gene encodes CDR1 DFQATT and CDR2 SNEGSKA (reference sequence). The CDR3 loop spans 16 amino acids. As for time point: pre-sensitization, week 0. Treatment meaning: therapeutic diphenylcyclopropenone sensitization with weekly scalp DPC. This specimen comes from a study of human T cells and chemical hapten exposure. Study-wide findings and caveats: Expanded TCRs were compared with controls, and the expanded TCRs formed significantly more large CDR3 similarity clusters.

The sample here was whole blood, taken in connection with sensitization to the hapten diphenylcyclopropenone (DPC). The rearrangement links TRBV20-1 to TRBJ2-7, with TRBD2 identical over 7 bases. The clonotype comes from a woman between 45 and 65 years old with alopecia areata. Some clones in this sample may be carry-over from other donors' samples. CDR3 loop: CSARDAASSGAYEQYF. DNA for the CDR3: TGCAGTGCTAGAGATGCTGCGTCGAGCGGGGCTTACGAGCAGTACTTC.